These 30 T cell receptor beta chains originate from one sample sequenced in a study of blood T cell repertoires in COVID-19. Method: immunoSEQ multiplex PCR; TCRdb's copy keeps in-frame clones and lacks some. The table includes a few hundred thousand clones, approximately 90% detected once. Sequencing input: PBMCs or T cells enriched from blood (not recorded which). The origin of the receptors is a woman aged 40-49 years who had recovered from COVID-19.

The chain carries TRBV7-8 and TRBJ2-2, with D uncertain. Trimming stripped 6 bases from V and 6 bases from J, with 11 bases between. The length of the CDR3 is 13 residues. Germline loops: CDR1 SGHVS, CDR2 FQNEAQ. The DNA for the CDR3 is TGTGCCAGCAGAACCCTAGATCCCGGGGAGCTGTTTTTT. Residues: CASRTLDPGELFF.

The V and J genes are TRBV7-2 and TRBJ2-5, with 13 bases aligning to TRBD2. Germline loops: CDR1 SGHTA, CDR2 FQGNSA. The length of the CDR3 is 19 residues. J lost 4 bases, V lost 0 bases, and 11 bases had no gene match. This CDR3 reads CASSLAHWTSGSGSETQYF. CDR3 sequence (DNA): TGTGCCAGCAGCTTAGCCCATTGGACTAGCGGGAGTGGTTCAGAGACCCAGTACTTC.

The DNA for the CDR3 is TGTGCCAGCAGCTCCCAGGAGGGGACTGGAAACACCATATATTTT. It codes for CASSSQEGTGNTIYF. The chain employs TRBV3-1 (or the pseudogene TRBV3-2) and TRBJ1-3; weak D call: TRBD1 (5 bases). Trimming took off 5 bases at V and 2 bases at J, with 13 bases between the two ends. The CDR3 is 15 residues long. Germline V gives CDR1 LGHDT, CDR2 YNNKEL (reference sequence).

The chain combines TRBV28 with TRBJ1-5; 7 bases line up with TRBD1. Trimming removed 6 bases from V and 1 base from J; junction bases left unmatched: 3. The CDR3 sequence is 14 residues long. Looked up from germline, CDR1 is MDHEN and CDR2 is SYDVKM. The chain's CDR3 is CASRGTVSNQPQHF. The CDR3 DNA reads TGTGCCAGCAGGGGGACAGTGAGCAATCAGCCCCAGCATTTT.

CDR3 residues: CASSLYEGNEAFF. The CDR3 DNA sequence: TGTGCCAGCAGTTTATACGAGGGTAATGAAGCTTTCTTT. The chain recombines TRBV27 with TRBJ1-1; no firm D call. The CDR3 extends over 13 amino acids. Germline CDR1 is MNHEY and CDR2 is SMNVEV (reference sequence). Trimming took 1 base from V and 7 from J, leaving 10 bases between them.

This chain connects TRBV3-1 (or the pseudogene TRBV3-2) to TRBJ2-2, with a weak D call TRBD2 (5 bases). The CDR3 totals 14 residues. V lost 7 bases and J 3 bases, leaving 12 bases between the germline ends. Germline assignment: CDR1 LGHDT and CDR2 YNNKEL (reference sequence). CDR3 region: CASTWTGDTGELFF. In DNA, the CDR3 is TGTGCCAGCACCTGGACTGGCGACACCGGGGAGCTGTTTTTT.

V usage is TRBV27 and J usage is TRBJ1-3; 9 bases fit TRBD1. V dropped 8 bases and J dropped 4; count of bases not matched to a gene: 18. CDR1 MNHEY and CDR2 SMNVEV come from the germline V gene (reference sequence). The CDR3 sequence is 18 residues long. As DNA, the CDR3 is TGTGCCAGCTCGACAGGGCGGACAGGGGACCACCGCGGAAACACCATATATTTT. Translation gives CASSTGRTGDHRGNTIYF.

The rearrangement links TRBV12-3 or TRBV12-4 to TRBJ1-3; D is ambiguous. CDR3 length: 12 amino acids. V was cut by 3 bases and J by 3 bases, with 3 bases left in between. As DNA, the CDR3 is TGTGCCAGCAGTTTCGGTGGAAACACCATATATTTT. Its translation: CASSFGGNTIYF.

This CDR3 is CASSKGQGLYEQYF. CDR3 in DNA: TGTGCCAGTAGTAAGGGACAGGGTTTATACGAGCAGTACTTC. The chain has TRBV19 and TRBJ2-7; TRBD1 aligns across 9 bases. V trimming: 4 bases; J trimming: 4 bases; junction bases outside the gene matches: 5. The CDR3 sequence is 14 residues long. Looked up from germline, CDR1 is LNHDA and CDR2 is SQIVND (reference sequence).

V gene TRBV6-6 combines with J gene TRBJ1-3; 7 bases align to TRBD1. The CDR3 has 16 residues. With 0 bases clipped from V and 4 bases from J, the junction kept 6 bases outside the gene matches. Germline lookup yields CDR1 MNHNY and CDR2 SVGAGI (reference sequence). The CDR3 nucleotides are TGTGCCAGCAGTTACTCGCCCCAGGGGGGAGGAAACACCATATATTTT. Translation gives CASSYSPQGGGNTIYF.

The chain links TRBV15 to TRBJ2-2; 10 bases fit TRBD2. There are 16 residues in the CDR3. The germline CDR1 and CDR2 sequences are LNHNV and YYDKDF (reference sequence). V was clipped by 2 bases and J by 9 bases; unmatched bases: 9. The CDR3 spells CATSRSAGGRPRELFF. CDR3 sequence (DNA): TGTGCCACCAGCAGATCAGCGGGGGGGAGACCGAGGGAGCTGTTTTTT.

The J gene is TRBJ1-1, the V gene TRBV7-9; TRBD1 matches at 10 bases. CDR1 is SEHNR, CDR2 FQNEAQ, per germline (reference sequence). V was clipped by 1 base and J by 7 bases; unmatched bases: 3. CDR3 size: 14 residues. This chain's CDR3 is CASSLGQGAVEAFF. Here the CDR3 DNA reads TGTGCCAGCAGCTTAGGACAGGGGGCGGTTGAAGCTTTCTTT.

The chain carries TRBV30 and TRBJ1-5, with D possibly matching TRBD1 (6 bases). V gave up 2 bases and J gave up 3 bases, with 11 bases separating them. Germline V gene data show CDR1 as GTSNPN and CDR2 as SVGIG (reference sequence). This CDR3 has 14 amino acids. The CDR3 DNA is TGTGCCTGGAGTTCCGGGACACTCAATCAGCCCCAGCATTTT. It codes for CAWSSGTLNQPQHF.

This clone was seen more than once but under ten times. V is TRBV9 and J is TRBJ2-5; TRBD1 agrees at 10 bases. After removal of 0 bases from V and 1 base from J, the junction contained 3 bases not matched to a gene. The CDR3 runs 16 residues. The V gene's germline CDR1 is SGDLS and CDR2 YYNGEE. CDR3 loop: CASSVGGTGVQETQYF. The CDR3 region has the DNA TGTGCCAGCAGCGTAGGTGGGACAGGGGTCCAAGAGACCCAGTACTTC.

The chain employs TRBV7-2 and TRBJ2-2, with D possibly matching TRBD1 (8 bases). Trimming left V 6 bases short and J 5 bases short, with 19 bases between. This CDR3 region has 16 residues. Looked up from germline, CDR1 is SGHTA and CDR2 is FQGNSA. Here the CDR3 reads CASSRGGQGGTGELFF. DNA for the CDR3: TGTGCCAGCAGTCGCGGAGGACAGGGAGGGACCGGGGAGCTGTTTTTT.

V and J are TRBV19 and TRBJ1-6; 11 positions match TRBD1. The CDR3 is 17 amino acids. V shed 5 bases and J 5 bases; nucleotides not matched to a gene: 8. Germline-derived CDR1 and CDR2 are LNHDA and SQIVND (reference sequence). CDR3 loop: CASSPRTGGIDNSPLHF. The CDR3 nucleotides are TGTGCCAGTAGTCCCCGGACAGGGGGCATCGATAATTCACCCCTCCACTTT.

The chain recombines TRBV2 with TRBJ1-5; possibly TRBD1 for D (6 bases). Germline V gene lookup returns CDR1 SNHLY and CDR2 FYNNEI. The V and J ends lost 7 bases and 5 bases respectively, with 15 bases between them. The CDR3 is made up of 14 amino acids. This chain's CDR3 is CASKAIQGHQPQHF. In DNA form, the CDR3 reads TGTGCCAGCAAGGCAATACAGGGCCATCAGCCCCAGCATTTT.

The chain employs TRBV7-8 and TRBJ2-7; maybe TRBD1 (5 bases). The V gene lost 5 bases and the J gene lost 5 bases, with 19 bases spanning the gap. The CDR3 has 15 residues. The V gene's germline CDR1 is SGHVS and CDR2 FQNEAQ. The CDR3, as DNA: TGTGCCAGCAGCCTTTCTGAGGCAGGGTTCCACGAGCAGTACTTC. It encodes CASSLSEAGFHEQYF.

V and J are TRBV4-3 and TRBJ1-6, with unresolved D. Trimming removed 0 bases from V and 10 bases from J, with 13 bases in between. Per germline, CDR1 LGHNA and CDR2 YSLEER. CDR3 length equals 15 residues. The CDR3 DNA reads TGCGCCAGCAGCCAAGAATCGGGGTTTGAATCACCCCTCCACTTT. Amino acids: CASSQESGFESPLHF.

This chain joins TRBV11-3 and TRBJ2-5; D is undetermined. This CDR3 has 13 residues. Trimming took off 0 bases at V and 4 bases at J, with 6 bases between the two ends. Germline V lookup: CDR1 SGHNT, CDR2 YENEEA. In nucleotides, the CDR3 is TGTGCCAGCAGCTTAGATCCTATAGAGACCCAGTACTTC. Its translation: CASSLDPIETQYF.

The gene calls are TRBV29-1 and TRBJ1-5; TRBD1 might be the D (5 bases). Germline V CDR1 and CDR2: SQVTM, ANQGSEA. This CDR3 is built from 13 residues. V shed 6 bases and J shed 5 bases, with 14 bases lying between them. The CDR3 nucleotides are TGCAGCGTGGGCGGGGGGGGATATCAGCCCCAGCATTTT. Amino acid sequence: CSVGGGGYQPQHF.

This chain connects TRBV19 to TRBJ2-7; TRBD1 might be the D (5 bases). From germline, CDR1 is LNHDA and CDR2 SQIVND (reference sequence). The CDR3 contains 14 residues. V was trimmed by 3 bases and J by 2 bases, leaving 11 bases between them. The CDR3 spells CASSITGMTYEQYF. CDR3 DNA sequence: TGTGCCAGTAGTATTACAGGAATGACCTACGAGCAGTACTTC.

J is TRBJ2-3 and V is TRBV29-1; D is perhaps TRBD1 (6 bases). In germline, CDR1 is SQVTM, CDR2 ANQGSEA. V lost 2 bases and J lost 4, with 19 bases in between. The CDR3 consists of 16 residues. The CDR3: CSVEPQGQARPDTQYF. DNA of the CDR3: TGCAGCGTTGAACCACAGGGCCAGGCCCGACCAGATACGCAGTATTTT.

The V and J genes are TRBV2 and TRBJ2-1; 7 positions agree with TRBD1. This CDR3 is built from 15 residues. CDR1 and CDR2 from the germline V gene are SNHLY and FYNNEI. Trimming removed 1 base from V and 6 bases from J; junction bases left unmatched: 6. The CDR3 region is CASSEEQGIFNEQFF. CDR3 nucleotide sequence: TGTGCCAGCAGTGAAGAACAGGGGATTTTCAATGAGCAGTTCTTC. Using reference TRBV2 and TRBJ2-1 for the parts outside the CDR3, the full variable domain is EPEVTQTPSHQVTQMGQEVILRCVPISNHLYFYWYRQILGQKVEFLVSFYNNEISEKSEIFDDQFSVERPDGSNFTLKIRSTKLEDSAMYFCASSEEQGIFNEQFFGPGTRLTVL.

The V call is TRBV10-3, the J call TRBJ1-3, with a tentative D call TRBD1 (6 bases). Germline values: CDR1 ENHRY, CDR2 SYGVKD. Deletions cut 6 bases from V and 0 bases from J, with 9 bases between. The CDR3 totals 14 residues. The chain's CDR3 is CAIRPTGSGNTIYF. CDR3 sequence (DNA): TGTGCCATCAGACCGACAGGCTCTGGAAACACCATATATTTT.

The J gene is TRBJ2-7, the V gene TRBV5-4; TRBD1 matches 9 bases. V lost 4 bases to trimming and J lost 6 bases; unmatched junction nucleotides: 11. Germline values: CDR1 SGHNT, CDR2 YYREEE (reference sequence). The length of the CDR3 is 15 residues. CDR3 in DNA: TGTGCCAGCAGCATAACCGGGACAGGGTTAGTCGAGCAGTACTTC. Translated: CASSITGTGLVEQYF.

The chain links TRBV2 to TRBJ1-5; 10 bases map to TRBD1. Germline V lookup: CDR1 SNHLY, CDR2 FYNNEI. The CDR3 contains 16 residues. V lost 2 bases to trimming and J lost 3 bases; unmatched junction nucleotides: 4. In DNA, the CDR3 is TGTGCCAGCAGTGAATGGACAGGGGGGAACAATCAGCCCCAGCATTTT. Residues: CASSEWTGGNNQPQHF.

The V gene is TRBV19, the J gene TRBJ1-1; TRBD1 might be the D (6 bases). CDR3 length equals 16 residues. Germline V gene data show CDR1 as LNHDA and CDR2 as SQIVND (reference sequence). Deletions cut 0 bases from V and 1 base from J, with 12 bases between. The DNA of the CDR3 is TGTGCCAGTAGTATAGATGGGGGCTTGCGGAACACTGAAGCTTTCTTT. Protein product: CASSIDGGLRNTEAFF.

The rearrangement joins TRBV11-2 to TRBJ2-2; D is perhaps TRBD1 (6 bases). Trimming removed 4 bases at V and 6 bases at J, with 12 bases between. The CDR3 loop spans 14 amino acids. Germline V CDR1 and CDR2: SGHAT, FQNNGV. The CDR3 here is CASSYSRGPGELFF. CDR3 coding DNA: TGTGCCAGCAGCTACTCCAGGGGACCCGGGGAGCTGTTTTTT.

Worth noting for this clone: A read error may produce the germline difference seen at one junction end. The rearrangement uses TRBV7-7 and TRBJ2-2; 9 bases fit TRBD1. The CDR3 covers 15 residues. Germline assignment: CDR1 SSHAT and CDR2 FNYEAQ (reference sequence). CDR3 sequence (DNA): TGTGCTAGCAGCCGGGACAGGGTGGGAACCGGGGAGCTGTTTTTT. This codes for CASSRDRVGTGELFF. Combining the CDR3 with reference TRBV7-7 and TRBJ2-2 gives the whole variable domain GAGVSQSPRYKVTKRGQDVTLRCDPISSHATLYWYQQALGQGPEFLTYFNYEAQPDKSGLPSDRFSAERPEGSISTLTIQRTEQRDSAMYRCASSRDRVGTGELFFGEGSRLTVL.